The 3 T cell receptor beta chains below all came from one sample that was sequenced in a study of shared clonotypes between healthy human individuals. Naive-designated CD8 cells lacked CD45RO, were positively enriched for CCR7, and omitted terminally differentiated effector memory CD45RA+ cells. Profiled with immunoSEQ multiplex PCR; TCRdb holds only in-frame clones, not every one. The sample has some 2 million clones, over 85% seen once. The sequenced sample consisted of naive CD8+ T cells sorted from blood. The receptors derive from a man between 18 and 35 years old in good health.

V usage is TRBV7-9 and J usage is TRBJ1-1; D is ambiguous. Looked up from germline, CDR1 is SEHNR and CDR2 is FQNEAQ (reference sequence). This CDR3 has 16 amino acids. Trimming stripped 0 bases from V and 0 bases from J, with 11 bases between. CDR3 bases: TGTGCCAGCAGCTTAGCGGGTACAGTTATGAACACTGAAGCTTTCTTT. Translating gives CASSLAGTVMNTEAFF.

V is TRBV19 and J is TRBJ1-3; weak D call: TRBD1 (5 bases). The CDR3 is 15 residues long. Germline V gene sequence: CDR1 LNHDA, CDR2 SQIVND (reference sequence). With 8 bases removed from V and 0 bases from J, the gap between germline ends came to 14 bases. Here the CDR3 reads CASVLTAYSGNTIYF. CDR3 bases: TGTGCCAGTGTCCTGACAGCGTACTCTGGAAACACCATATATTTT.

The chain couples TRBV4-1 to TRBJ2-7, with a weak D call TRBD1 (5 bases). The CDR3 loop spans 13 amino acids. Deletions cut 2 bases from V and 5 bases from J, with 10 bases between. In germline, CDR1 is MGHRA, CDR2 YSYEKL. CDR3 nucleotides: TGCGCCAGCAGCCAACCGCAGGGCAACGAGCAGTACTTC. Residues: CASSQPQGNEQYF.